This T cell receptor beta chain is from a study of regulatory T cells in long-lasting Graves disease. A word on this clonotype: Its matching antigen is unknown.

Per germline, CDR1 LNHDA and CDR2 SQIVND (reference sequence). The CDR3 length is 15 residues. After removal of 1 base from V and 6 bases from J, the junction contained 4 bases not matched to a gene. Time point in this sample: persistent/refractory GD, antithyroid drugs over 5 years with positive TRAb. Researchers made the TCR library from RNA that was extracted from PBMCs. Patients with Graves' disease were diagnosed by American Thyroid Association guidelines. With iRepertoire HTBI primers and Arm-PCR of CDR3 regions, TCR beta libraries were built. TCRdb reanalysed the multiplex PCR reads using MiXCR and keeps one entry per CDR3 protein. The table includes around 400,000 distinct CDR3 sequences, 20% to 25% detected once. Study-level points and caveats: Persistent disease preferred TRBV28, TRBJ1-2 and TRBJ2-5. Newly diagnosed Graves' patients exceeded persistent ones in TCR diversity.

This sequence joins TRBV19 and TRBJ2-7, with 12 bases identical to TRBD2. The receptor's source is a middle-aged woman with Graves disease. The sequencing here drew on peripheral blood mononuclear cells (PBMCs), taken when the disease was refractory, from a patient treated with antithyroid drugs. The CDR3 region has the DNA TGTGCCAGTAGTATAGGACTAGCGGGAGTTCGCGAGCAGTACTTC. Its protein is CASSIGLAGVREQYF.